The 3 T cell receptor beta chains below were found in one sample sequenced in a study of blood T cell repertoires in COVID-19. TCRdb keeps only in-frame clones here, not all; method: immunoSEQ multiplex PCR. This sample has about 200,000 clones, with approximately 87% found just once. Specimen: peripheral blood. All receptors come from a woman in her 70s with acute or convalescent COVID-19.

The chain is built from TRBV15 and TRBJ2-5, with D uncertain. This CDR3 is 12 amino acids long. Deletions cut 4 bases from V and 2 bases from J, with 5 bases between. The germline V gene has CDR1 LNHNV and CDR2 YYDKDF (reference sequence). CDR3 region: CATSTLQETQYF. For the CDR3, the DNA is TGTGCCACCAGCACCCTACAAGAGACCCAGTACTTC.

This rearrangement joins TRBV20-1 to TRBJ2-3; TRBD2 aligns across 10 bases. Germline CDR1 is DFQATT and CDR2 is SNEGSKA (reference sequence). This CDR3 is 15 amino acids long. Trimming cost V 3 bases and J 5 bases; bases outside gene matches: 8. CDR3 DNA sequence: TGCAGTGCTAGTAGGATAGCGGGGGGTGAAGATACGCAGTATTTT. This encodes CSASRIAGGEDTQYF.

The CDR3 spells CASGQLGENEKLFF. The CDR3 nucleotides are TGTGCCAGTGGCCAGTTAGGGGAAAATGAAAAACTGTTTTTT. The chain has TRBV5-4 and TRBJ1-4; possible D gene TRBD1, 5 bases. Germline CDR1 is SGHNT and CDR2 is YYREEE (reference sequence). V lost 8 bases and J lost 5, with 16 bases in between. This CDR3 region has 14 residues.